The next 9 T cell receptor beta chains were all read from a single sample in a study of PD-L1 blockade in urothelial cancer. The table came from immunoSEQ multiplex PCR; TCRdb's copy has only in-frame clones and leaves some out. The table records about 88,000 clones, 90% of them present only once. The sequencing used PBMCs, collected around atezolizumab (anti-PD-L1) treatment. These receptors originate from a man in his 60s with urothelial cancer.

This chain uses TRBV7-2 with TRBJ1-5, with D tentatively TRBD1 (5 bases). Trimming took 4 bases from V and 8 from J, leaving 15 bases between them. CDR1 is SGHTA, CDR2 FQGNSA, per germline. CDR3 length: 14 amino acids. For the CDR3, the DNA is TGTGCCAGCAGCTCATTTGGGGCGTCAGAGCCCCAGCATTTT. It is translated as CASSSFGASEPQHF.

The chain has TRBV2 and TRBJ1-1; the D is unclear. Per germline, CDR1 SNHLY and CDR2 FYNNEI. The CDR3 is 16 amino acids. V lost 6 bases and J 1 base, leaving 18 bases between the germline ends. CDR3 nucleotide sequence: TGTGCCAGCAGGGTCGACTCAGAAGCGAGGAACACTGAAGCTTTCTTT. Translating gives CASRVDSEARNTEAFF.

CDR3 in amino acids: CASSETEPDRPHTEAFF. The CDR3 nucleotides are TGTGCCAGCAGCGAGACGGAGCCGGACAGGCCCCACACTGAAGCTTTCTTT. This rearrangement joins TRBV5-6 to TRBJ1-1; 7 bases align to TRBD1. This CDR3 contains 17 residues. The V segment lost 4 bases and the J segment 3 bases; nucleotides outside the gene matches: 15. Per the germline V gene, CDR1 is SGHDT and CDR2 is YYEEEE.

This clone has only one observation. The rearrangement links TRBV23-1 to TRBJ1-2; D is ambiguous. TRBV23-1 is sorted into the ORF group, with uncertain function. This CDR3 is 14 amino acids long. V lost 8 bases, J lost 4 bases, and 17 bases lay in between. CDR3 sequence: CASLGEGRPYGYTF. The CDR3 DNA sequence: TGCGCCAGCCTTGGGGAGGGCAGACCCTATGGCTACACCTTC.

The V call is TRBV5-6, the J call TRBJ2-5; maybe TRBD2 (6 bases). Trimming took off 4 bases at V and 7 bases at J, with 26 bases between the two ends. CDR3 length: 17 residues. CDR1 and CDR2 (germline): SGHDT, YYEEEE. The CDR3 region is CASSPYGGPPDSGTQYF. CDR3 DNA: TGTGCCAGCAGCCCTTATGGCGGGCCACCGGATAGCGGGACCCAGTACTTC.

The CDR3 bases are TGTGCCAGCAGCTCTATACAGGGACCGGGAAAGAAACTGTTTTTT. The encoded protein is CASSSIQGPGKKLFF. This chain uses TRBV11-2 with TRBJ1-4; TRBD1 might be the D (6 bases). Trimming shortened V by 4 bases and J by 11 bases, and 20 bases separated the two germline ends. This CDR3 is 15 amino acids long. Germline CDR1 SGHAT, CDR2 FQNNGV.

The chain carries TRBV5-1 and TRBJ2-1; D unresolved. The CDR3 contains 14 residues. V was clipped by 2 bases and J by 6 bases, with 12 bases between them. Germline V gene data show CDR1 as SGHRS and CDR2 as YFSETQ. The CDR3 loop is CASSFPGSFNEQFF. CDR3 in DNA: TGCGCCAGCAGCTTTCCAGGCAGCTTCAATGAGCAGTTCTTC.

The chain employs TRBV11-3 and TRBJ2-7; 8 nucleotides agree with TRBD2. V was pared by 5 bases and J by 7 bases, with 7 bases of the junction left unmatched. CDR1 and CDR2 (germline): SGHNT, YENEEA. This CDR3 contains 13 residues. This chain's CDR3 is CASSPTRLAEQYF. The CDR3 coding sequence is TGTGCCAGCAGCCCAACCCGACTAGCGGAGCAGTACTTC.

This clone was seen only once. The J gene is TRBJ2-7, the V gene TRBV5-1, with 9 positions matching TRBD1. This CDR3 spans 14 amino acids. J gave up 2 bases and V 3 bases, and 3 bases lay outside the gene matches. CDR1 SGHRS and CDR2 YFSETQ come from the germline V gene. The CDR3 nucleotides read TGCGCCAGCAGCTCCGGGACAGGGACCTACGAGCAGTACTTC. It is translated as CASSSGTGTYEQYF.